The present entry profiles one T cell receptor (beta chain) with its context. Its matching antigen is unknown. As to time point: newly diagnosed GD, antithyroid drugs for less than 3 months. Researchers made the TCR library from RNA that was extracted from PBMCs. Investigators prepared the TCR beta libraries by applying iRepertoire HTBI primers and Arm-PCR of CDR3 regions. TCRdb itself ran the multiplex PCR reads through MiXCR, one entry per CDR3 protein. The sample has about 530,000 distinct CDR3 sequences, about 15% seen once; the top ten hold more than 20%. These data originate in a study of regulatory T cells in long-lasting Graves disease. The study's findings and limits: Patients with persistent disease shared 2,900 or so public clonotypes, outpacing the approximately 870 shared by new patients.

Germline CDR1 and CDR2: ENHRY and SYGVKD. With 2 bases removed from V and 1 base from J, the gap between germline ends came to 5 bases. The CDR3 covers 13 residues. This same sample was also part of a study on T cells in Graves' hyperthyroidism and ophthalmopathy. That paper notes: Thyroid ultrasound and orbital computed tomography, with clinical symptoms and serum thyroxine and TRAb, informed diagnoses. Most thyroid-expanded clonotypes above 0.001 were also found in blood.

This receptor was obtained from a woman aged 40 to 65 with Graves disease. The sample was peripheral blood mononuclear cells (PBMCs), taken at new diagnosis, from a patient treated with antithyroid drugs. The chain joins TRBV10-3 to TRBJ1-1, with unresolved D. Here the CDR3 reads CAISETPNTEAFF. Here the CDR3 DNA reads TGTGCCATCAGTGAGACTCCGAACACTGAAGCTTTCTTT.